These 27 T cell receptor beta chains were all obtained from the same sample, sequenced in a study of blood T cell repertoires in COVID-19. Sequenced by immunoSEQ multiplex PCR; TCRdb stores in-frame clones only, minus some. The table lists fewer than 350,000 clones, approximately 90% of them singletons. The sample comprised PBMCs or T cells enriched from blood (not recorded which). These receptors were collected from a woman in her thirties or forties with acute COVID-19.

This chain joins TRBV5-1 and TRBJ1-2, with D perhaps matching TRBD1 (5 bases). Germline CDR1 and CDR2: SGHRS and YFSETQ. CDR3 length equals 13 residues. V lost 2 bases and J lost 2, with 7 bases in between. In DNA form, the CDR3 reads TGCGCCAGCAGCTTTGACAGCAACTATGGCTACACCTTC. It codes for CASSFDSNYGYTF.

This chain links TRBV24-1 with TRBJ2-3; D is unresolved. The V end lost 5 bases, the J end lost 6 bases, and 5 bases lay between the germline ends. Per the germline V gene, CDR1 is KGHDR and CDR2 is SFDVKD. The CDR3 is 11 amino acids. The CDR3 region is CATSVLDTQYF. CDR3 nucleotide sequence: TGTGCCACCAGTGTCTTGGATACGCAGTATTTT.

This chain uses TRBV5-4 with TRBJ2-3; 10 bases map to TRBD2. CDR1 is SGHNT, CDR2 YYREEE, per germline (reference sequence). V lost 1 base, J lost 4 bases, and 6 bases stayed unmatched. The CDR3 loop spans 16 amino acids. The CDR3 region is CASSLQRGGGADTQYF. For the CDR3, the DNA is TGTGCCAGCAGCTTGCAGCGGGGGGGAGGTGCAGATACGCAGTATTTT.

The rearrangement uses TRBV27 and TRBJ2-7; 8 bases agree with TRBD1. Germline CDR1 reads MNHEY; CDR2 reads SMNVEV (reference sequence). V dropped 5 bases and J dropped 5; count of bases not matched to a gene: 14. The CDR3 runs to 16 residues. The CDR3 spells CASSHRDRRIPHEQYF. CDR3 nucleotide sequence: TGTGCCAGCAGTCATCGGGACAGGAGGATCCCCCACGAGCAGTACTTC.

The J gene is TRBJ2-1, the V gene TRBV24-1; 8 bases are a match to TRBD1. The length of the CDR3 is 14 residues. V was clipped by 7 bases and J by 6 bases; unmatched bases: 7. Germline CDR1 reads KGHDR; CDR2 reads SFDVKD. The CDR3 loop is CATSRGRSINEQFF. In DNA form, the CDR3 reads TGTGCCACCAGCAGGGGGCGCAGTATCAATGAGCAGTTCTTC.

The chain recombines TRBV2 with TRBJ2-2; maybe TRBD2 (5 bases). Per germline, CDR1 SNHLY and CDR2 FYNNEI. CDR3 length equals 16 residues. With 5 bases removed from V and 2 bases from J, the gap between germline ends came to 15 bases. In nucleotides, the CDR3 is TGTGCCAGCAGTCTAGCCCAGCCTAGCAACACCGGGGAGCTGTTTTTT. This translates into CASSLAQPSNTGELFF. The full variable domain, its missing parts supplied by reference TRBV2 and TRBJ2-2, is EPEVTQTPSHQVTQMGQEVILRCVPISNHLYFYWYRQILGQKVEFLVSFYNNEISEKSEIFDDQFSVERPDGSNFTLKIRSTKLEDSAMYFCASSLAQPSNTGELFFGEGSRLTVL.

Only a few counts were recorded for this clone. The chain links TRBV5-4 to TRBJ1-2, with 9 nucleotides matching TRBD1. The CDR3 has 13 residues. Unmatched junction bases numbered 4, after V lost 3 bases and J lost 7 bases. The germline CDR1 and CDR2 sequences are SGHNT and YYREEE (reference sequence). The DNA for the CDR3 is TGTGCCAGCAGCTCGGAGGGACAGGGTGGCTACACCTTC. Translation: CASSSEGQGGYTF. The variable domain in full, with the rest retrieved from reference TRBV5-4 and TRBJ1-2, is ETGVTQSPTHLIKTRGQQVTLRCSSQSGHNTVSWYQQALGQGPQFIFQYYREEENGRGNFPPRFSGLQFPNYSSELNVNALELDDSALYLCASSSEGQGGYTFGSGTRLTVV.

The chain couples TRBV4-2 to TRBJ2-3; TRBD2 matches 8 bases. Trimming took 2 bases from V and 2 from J; bases not matched to a gene: 12. This CDR3 comprises 18 residues. Per germline, CDR1 LGHNA and CDR2 YNFKEQ. The CDR3 reads CASSQTPSTSAFTDTQYF. The DNA for the CDR3 is TGTGCCAGCAGCCAAACACCCTCGACTAGCGCCTTCACAGATACGCAGTATTTT.

The V call is TRBV28, the J call TRBJ1-2, with 7 bases lining up with TRBD1. The germline CDR1 and CDR2 sequences are MDHEN and SYDVKM. This CDR3 comprises 14 residues. The ends lost 3 bases at V and 4 bases at J; junction bases unmatched: 5. The CDR3 bases are TGTGCCAGCAGTTTTAACAGGGGCCCCTATGGCTACACCTTC. This encodes CASSFNRGPYGYTF.

This clone was counted between two and nine times. The rearrangement links TRBV6-4 to TRBJ2-6; 8 nucleotides line up with TRBD2. Trimming took 2 bases from V and 0 from J; bases not matched to a gene: 3. The CDR3 consists of 17 residues. Germline-derived CDR1 and CDR2 are MRHNA and SNTAGT. The CDR3 loop reads CASSDRAGGSGANVLTF. The CDR3 DNA is TGTGCCAGCAGTGACCGCGCGGGGGGCTCTGGGGCCAACGTCCTGACTTTC.

The chain recombines TRBV3-1 (or the pseudogene TRBV3-2) with TRBJ1-2; no definite D call. V dropped 0 bases and J dropped 8 bases, with 10 bases sitting between them. Germline CDR1 reads LGHDT; CDR2 reads YNNKEL (reference sequence). The CDR3 is 13 residues long. DNA for the CDR3: TGTGCCAGCAGCCAAGATGAGAGCCGAGGCTACACCTTC. Translation gives CASSQDESRGYTF.

V usage is TRBV5-1 and J usage is TRBJ2-2, with TRBD1 identical over 10 bases. This CDR3 contains 14 residues. The germline V gene has CDR1 SGHRS and CDR2 YFSETQ. With 7 bases clipped from V and 6 bases from J, the junction kept 6 bases outside the gene matches. This CDR3 is CASFGTGVSGELFF. Written as DNA, the CDR3 is TGCGCCAGCTTCGGGACAGGGGTATCCGGGGAGCTGTTTTTT.

This chain connects TRBV4-2 to TRBJ2-7, with 12 nucleotides matching TRBD1. CDR3 length: 15 residues. The germline CDR1 and CDR2 sequences are LGHNA and YNFKEQ. V trimming: 4 bases; J trimming: 5 bases; junction bases outside the gene matches: 6. CDR3 in amino acids: CASSPPGTGGNEQYF. The CDR3 DNA sequence: TGTGCCAGCAGCCCACCAGGGACAGGGGGCAACGAGCAGTACTTC.

The chain joins TRBV2 to TRBJ2-3; possible D gene TRBD1, 6 bases. Germline V lookup: CDR1 SNHLY, CDR2 FYNNEI. The CDR3 sequence is 13 residues long. The V and J ends lost 3 bases and 5 bases respectively, with 9 bases between them. CDR3 sequence reads: CASSEWGLDTQYF. Here the CDR3 DNA reads TGTGCCAGCAGTGAGTGGGGGCTAGATACGCAGTATTTT.

J is TRBJ2-2 and V is TRBV9; the D is unclear. Germline CDR1 SGDLS, CDR2 YYNGEE. V lost 0 bases and J lost 4, with 7 bases in between. This CDR3 region has 14 residues. The CDR3 sequence: CASSVGLSTGELFF. The CDR3, as DNA: TGTGCCAGCAGCGTAGGCCTGAGCACCGGGGAGCTGTTTTTT.

The chain uses TRBV4-3 and TRBJ1-2; possibly TRBD1 for D (5 bases). Trimming removed 0 bases at V and 8 bases at J, with 16 bases between. This CDR3 is built from 15 residues. The germline V gene encodes CDR1 LGHNA and CDR2 YSLEER. CDR3: CASSQDLGVSGGYTF. The CDR3 bases are TGCGCCAGCAGCCAAGATTTAGGGGTATCAGGGGGCTACACCTTC.

The chain combines TRBV20-1 with TRBJ2-7, with a tentative D call TRBD2 (5 bases). This CDR3 spans 11 amino acids. The germline CDR1 and CDR2 sequences are DFQATT and SNEGSKA (reference sequence). V was pared by 6 bases and J by 11 bases, with 17 bases between. For the CDR3, the DNA is TGCAGTGCCCCCAGTCCAGCGCGGGAGTACTTC. It codes for CSAPSPAREYF.

J is TRBJ2-6 and V is TRBV28; the D is unclear. The CDR3 has 14 residues. V lost 8 bases to trimming and J lost 0 bases, with 8 bases between them. The germline CDR1 and CDR2 sequences are MDHEN and SYDVKM. The CDR3 here is CASLRSSGANVLTF. The CDR3 DNA sequence: TGTGCCAGCTTACGGAGCTCTGGGGCCAACGTCCTGACTTTC.

The genes are TRBV7-2 and TRBJ2-3; TRBD2 agrees at 14 bases. This CDR3 has 18 residues. The germline V gene encodes CDR1 SGHTA and CDR2 FQGNSA. After removal of 1 base from V and 6 bases from J, the junction contained 9 bases not matched to a gene. CDR3 in DNA: TGTGCCAGCAGCTTAGTCCCGGGACTAGCGGGAGTAAGGGATACGCAGTATTTT. This codes for CASSLVPGLAGVRDTQYF.

The chain has TRBV7-8 and TRBJ2-1; 9 nucleotides align to TRBD1. CDR3 size: 14 residues. Trimming at V came to 6 bases and at J to 9 bases, leaving 9 bases not matched to a gene. In germline, CDR1 is SGHVS, CDR2 FQNEAQ. The CDR3 sequence: CASRGNRGHGEQFF. In DNA, the CDR3 is TGTGCCAGCAGGGGGAACAGGGGGCATGGTGAGCAGTTCTTC.

The CDR3 region is CASSIQALSGNTIYF. The CDR3 DNA reads TGTGCCAGTAGTATACAGGCGCTCTCTGGAAACACCATATATTTT. V and J are TRBV19 and TRBJ1-3; D remains unclear. V was clipped by 2 bases and J by 0 bases, with 8 bases between them. Per the germline V gene, CDR1 is LNHDA and CDR2 is SQIVND (reference sequence). The CDR3 length is 15 residues.

This chain links TRBV6-6 with TRBJ2-6, with D possibly TRBD2 on 5 matching bases. The CDR3 sequence is 16 residues long. The germline V gene encodes CDR1 MNHNY and CDR2 SVGAGI (reference sequence). V dropped 2 bases and J dropped 3 bases, with 11 bases sitting between them. The CDR3 DNA reads TGTGCCAGCAGTTACCCAGGACTCGGTGGGGCCAACGTCCTGACTTTC. This gives the protein CASSYPGLGGANVLTF.

This clone was seen a handful of times. The chain's CDR3 is CASSLQISYEQYF. As DNA, the CDR3 is TGTGCCAGCAGCCTTCAGATTTCCTACGAGCAGTACTTC. This chain links TRBV2 with TRBJ2-7; no clear D gene. Germline CDR1 SNHLY, CDR2 FYNNEI. The CDR3 totals 13 residues. V lost 6 bases to trimming and J lost 1 base, with 10 bases between them.

J is TRBJ1-3 and V is TRBV28; D is unresolved. Germline V gene lookup returns CDR1 MDHEN and CDR2 SYDVKM. CDR3 length equals 16 residues. V lost 5 bases and J lost 0, with 14 bases in between. DNA of the CDR3: TGTGCCAGCAGTCCACTCCCCCGGAGCTCTGGAAACACCATATATTTT. Encoded protein: CASSPLPRSSGNTIYF. Combining the CDR3 with reference TRBV28 and TRBJ1-3 gives the whole variable domain DVKVTQSSRYLVKRTGEKVFLECVQDMDHENMFWYRQDPGLGLRLIYFSYDVKMKEKGDIPEGYSVSREKKERFSLILESASTNQTSMYLCASSPLPRSSGNTIYFGEGSWLTVV.

The chain carries TRBV18 and TRBJ1-4; D is undetermined. Germline V gene lookup returns CDR1 KGHSH and CDR2 LQKENI. The CDR3 consists of 14 residues. V was clipped by 3 bases and J by 7 bases, with 12 bases between them. The CDR3 region has the DNA TGTGCCAGCTCACCGGGAGGGTTGTTTGAAAAACTGTTTTTT. Translating gives CASSPGGLFEKLFF.

The gene calls are TRBV6-8 and TRBJ2-7, with D possibly being TRBD1 (6 bases). The CDR3 spans 15 residues. Trimming took off 2 bases at V and 5 bases at J, with 16 bases between the two ends. Germline-derived CDR1 and CDR2 are MNHGY and SAAAGT. The CDR3 region is CASSYPPGTPDEQYF. In nucleotides, the CDR3 is TGTGCCAGCAGTTACCCCCCCGGGACACCGGACGAGCAGTACTTC.

This clone was seen a handful of times. The chain employs TRBV7-8 and TRBJ2-1, with 8 bases identical to TRBD2. Germline assignment: CDR1 SGHVS and CDR2 FQNEAQ. V was clipped by 5 bases and J by 7 bases; unmatched bases: 13. The CDR3 is 16 amino acids. The CDR3 sequence is CASSPVSGSPLNEQFF. The CDR3 DNA reads as TGTGCCAGCAGCCCTGTGAGCGGGAGCCCTCTGAATGAGCAGTTCTTC.